The 28 T cell receptor beta chains below all came from one sample that was sequenced in a study of cytomegalovirus exposure and HLA in healthy donors. The PCR ran on 60 Vbeta and 13 Jbeta primers. Sequencing was performed with immunoSEQ multiplex PCR; in TCRdb, only in-frame clones are kept and a portion is missing. The sample has roughly 18,000 clones; more than 60% are singletons. The sample consisted of PBMCs. Receptors were obtained from a man aged 18 to 35 in good health and CMV-seronegative.

The gene calls are TRBV29-1 and TRBJ2-7, with TRBD1 identical over 7 bases. This CDR3 comprises 13 residues. Germline-derived CDR1 and CDR2 are SQVTM and ANQGSEA. With V trimmed by 5 bases and J by 2 bases, 6 bases remained unmatched. CDR3 loop: CSVSTGAPYEQYF. CDR3 nucleotide sequence: TGCAGCGTTTCTACAGGGGCACCCTACGAGCAGTACTTC.

This clone was recorded only once. The V gene is TRBV4-2, the J gene TRBJ1-1; TRBD1 matches at 8 bases. V lost 1 base to trimming and J lost 2 bases; unmatched junction nucleotides: 3. CDR1 is LGHNA, CDR2 YNFKEQ, per germline. CDR3 length equals 15 residues. For the CDR3, the DNA is TGTGCCAGCAGCCAAGGACAGGGGCTTAACACTGAAGCTTTCTTT. This sequence encodes CASSQGQGLNTEAFF.

The chain employs TRBV13 and TRBJ1-1; 9 positions agree with TRBD1. The CDR3 has 15 amino acids. CDR1 and CDR2 (germline): PRHDT, FYEKMQ (reference sequence). J was trimmed by 2 bases and V by 5 bases; bases with no gene match: 6. The CDR3 nucleotides are TGTGCCAGCAGCCCTCGGACAGGGGTTAACACTGAAGCTTTCTTT. Protein: CASSPRTGVNTEAFF.

The chain carries TRBV25-1 and TRBJ1-3; no clear D gene. Trimming stripped 7 bases from V and 0 bases from J, with 10 bases between. The length of the CDR3 is 14 residues. The V gene's germline CDR1 is MGHDK and CDR2 SYGVNS. The CDR3 bases are TGTGCCAGCAAGACCGCGGACTCTGGAAACACCATATATTTT. It specifies CASKTADSGNTIYF.

The chain recombines TRBV6-5 with TRBJ2-7, with 7 bases matching TRBD1. Germline V lookup: CDR1 MNHEY, CDR2 SVGAGI. CDR3 length: 13 residues. After removal of 1 base from V and 5 bases from J, the junction contained 2 bases not matched to a gene. The CDR3 reads CASSYFDRDEQYF. DNA for the CDR3: TGTGCCAGCAGTTACTTTGACAGGGACGAGCAGTACTTC.

This chain uses TRBV6-5 with TRBJ2-7; 9 nucleotides agree with TRBD1. The CDR3 consists of 13 residues. Per the germline V gene, CDR1 is MNHEY and CDR2 is SVGAGI. V trimming: 9 bases; J trimming: 0 bases; junction bases outside the gene matches: 3. The CDR3 here is CASGQGSSYEQYF. In DNA, the CDR3 is TGTGCCAGTGGACAGGGGAGCTCCTACGAGCAGTACTTC.

The chain employs TRBV5-6 and TRBJ2-1, with a weak D call TRBD2 (5 bases). The CDR3 sequence is 12 residues long. Trimming took 1 base from V and 9 from J, leaving 8 bases between them. CDR1 and CDR2 (germline): SGHDT, YYEEEE. CDR3 coding DNA: TGTGCCAGCAGCTTGATGGGGAGTGAGCAGTTCTTC. Residues: CASSLMGSEQFF.

The chain links TRBV11-3 to TRBJ1-1; D not resolved. In germline, CDR1 is SGHNT, CDR2 YENEEA. The CDR3 length is 13 residues. V lost 0 bases to trimming and J lost 4 bases, with 6 bases between them. CDR3 residues: CASSLEESTEAFF. CDR3 nucleotides: TGTGCCAGCAGCTTAGAAGAGAGCACTGAAGCTTTCTTT.

The rearrangement uses TRBV30 and TRBJ1-6, with unresolved D. The CDR3 is made up of 13 amino acids. From germline, CDR1 is GTSNPN and CDR2 SVGIG (reference sequence). The germline V and J ends were trimmed by 1 base and 5 bases, with 6 bases remaining between them. CDR3 DNA: TGTGCCTGGAGTGCTACAGATAATTCACCCCTCCACTTT. Residues: CAWSATDNSPLHF.

V gene TRBV5-1 combines with J gene TRBJ1-1, with 7 bases aligning to TRBD1. V shed 4 bases and J 5 bases; nucleotides not matched to a gene: 5. This CDR3 comprises 13 residues. CDR1 is SGHRS and CDR2 is YFSETQ in the germline V gene. The CDR3 loop reads CASSLRTGTEAFF. CDR3 bases: TGCGCCAGCAGCCTACGGACAGGTACTGAAGCTTTCTTT.

V usage is TRBV7-9 and J usage is TRBJ2-3; no clear D. This CDR3 spans 16 amino acids. Germline-derived CDR1 and CDR2 are SEHNR and FQNEAQ (reference sequence). The V and J ends lost 1 base and 1 base respectively, with 12 bases between them. CDR3 in amino acids: CASSLGVLVGTDTQYF. Here the CDR3 DNA reads TGTGCCAGCAGCTTAGGAGTGTTAGTAGGCACAGATACGCAGTATTTT.

V and J are TRBV6-1 and TRBJ1-1; D unresolved. With 4 bases removed from V and 0 bases from J, the gap between germline ends came to 6 bases. This CDR3 comprises 13 residues. CDR1 and CDR2 from the germline V gene are MNHNS and SASEGT. The CDR3 is CASSGTLNTEAFF. The CDR3 DNA reads as TGTGCCAGCAGTGGGACTCTGAACACTGAAGCTTTCTTT.

This clone is a singleton in its sample. This sequence joins TRBV6-1 and TRBJ1-1; D unresolved. The CDR3 is made up of 13 amino acids. V was clipped by 4 bases and J by 0 bases, with 6 bases between them. CDR1 is MNHNS and CDR2 is SASEGT in the germline V gene. In nucleotides, the CDR3 is TGTGCCAGCAGTGCAGGCATGAACACTGAAGCTTTCTTT. Translating it yields CASSAGMNTEAFF.

The V gene is TRBV29-1, the J gene TRBJ2-3; 7 nucleotides line up with TRBD2. V lost 1 base to trimming and J lost 4 bases; unmatched junction nucleotides: 5. The CDR3 is 14 residues long. Germline V lookup: CDR1 SQVTM, CDR2 ANQGSEA. DNA of the CDR3: TGCAGCGTTGAAGGGGAGGGACCCGCAGATACGCAGTATTTT. Its protein product is CSVEGEGPADTQYF.

The V gene is TRBV4-1, the J gene TRBJ1-2; no definite D call. This CDR3 region has 14 residues. Germline V gene sequence: CDR1 MGHRA, CDR2 YSYEKL. The V end lost 0 bases, the J end lost 4 bases, and 9 bases lay between the germline ends. The DNA for the CDR3 is TGCGCCAGCAGCCAAGATTTCCCTTCCTATGGCTACACCTTC. Amino acid sequence: CASSQDFPSYGYTF.

V usage is TRBV7-2 and J usage is TRBJ1-5; TRBD1 matches 7 bases. Germline CDR1 is SGHTA and CDR2 is FQGNSA. The CDR3 extends over 15 amino acids. V shed 5 bases and J 3 bases; nucleotides not matched to a gene: 7. The CDR3, as DNA: TGTGCCAGCAGCCGACAGGGACAAATCAATCAGCCCCAGCATTTT. This translates into CASSRQGQINQPQHF.

This clone has just a few counts. This chain uses TRBV7-9 with TRBJ2-3, with 7 bases identical to TRBD2. V trimming: 3 bases; J trimming: 1 base; junction bases outside the gene matches: 1. There are 14 residues in the CDR3. CDR1 SEHNR and CDR2 FQNEAQ come from the germline V gene (reference sequence). The CDR3, as DNA: TGTGCCAGCAGCTTTGGGGGGGGCACAGATACGCAGTATTTT. Its protein product is CASSFGGGTDTQYF.

The table lists this clone with a count of one. V usage is TRBV5-4 and J usage is TRBJ2-5; the D is unclear. V lost 3 bases and J lost 5, with 11 bases in between. There are 13 residues in the CDR3. The germline V gene encodes CDR1 SGHNT and CDR2 YYREEE (reference sequence). DNA for the CDR3: TGTGCCAGCAGCTCGGTGGGCTTTGAGACCCAGTACTTC. Translating gives CASSSVGFETQYF.

This clone has just a few counts. CDR3 in DNA: TGTGCCAGCAGTTACTCGGGACAGAATAGCAATCAGCCCCAGCATTTT. It specifies CASSYSGQNSNQPQHF. V usage is TRBV6-5 and J usage is TRBJ1-5; 7 bases line up with TRBD1. Trimming cost V 0 bases and J 0 bases; bases outside gene matches: 2. Per germline, CDR1 MNHEY and CDR2 SVGAGI. This CDR3 region has 16 residues.

This rearrangement joins TRBV6-1 to TRBJ2-7, with a tentative D call TRBD1 (6 bases). This CDR3 is built from 16 residues. The V end was cut by 3 bases, the J end by 2 bases, with 17 bases between. Germline V gives CDR1 MNHNS, CDR2 SASEGT. The CDR3 loop reads CASSEYNRVSPYEQYF. The CDR3 coding sequence is TGTGCCAGCAGTGAGTACAACAGGGTTTCTCCCTACGAGCAGTACTTC.

This clone came up a few times. The chain joins TRBV6-6 to TRBJ2-7; 7 bases fit TRBD2. The V gene's germline CDR1 is MNHNY and CDR2 SVGAGI (reference sequence). This CDR3 contains 16 residues. V lost 0 bases, J lost 3 bases, and 8 bases stayed unmatched. CDR3 DNA sequence: TGTGCCAGCAGTTACTCGAAGCTAGCGGTACTCTACGAGCAGTACTTC. Its protein is CASSYSKLAVLYEQYF.

This clone was picked up a small number of times. The rearrangement joins TRBV5-6 to TRBJ1-4; 10 bases line up with TRBD1. The germline CDR1 and CDR2 sequences are SGHDT and YYEEEE. The CDR3 totals 15 residues. The V segment lost 1 base and the J segment 7 bases; nucleotides outside the gene matches: 4. Written as DNA, the CDR3 is TGTGCCAGCAGCTTGCGACAGGGGGCAGGTGAAAAACTGTTTTTT. Its protein product is CASSLRQGAGEKLFF.

The rearrangement links TRBV25-1 to TRBJ1-1; a weak D match, TRBD1 (6 bases). Germline-derived CDR1 and CDR2 are MGHDK and SYGVNS. The V gene lost 4 bases and the J gene lost 1 base, with 13 bases spanning the gap. CDR3 length: 15 residues. CDR3 DNA: TGTGCCAGCAGTGGAGGGGGACGGAAGAACACTGAAGCTTTCTTT. It translates to CASSGGGRKNTEAFF.

This clone has more than one count but fewer than ten. The CDR3 region has the DNA TGTGCCAGCAGCAGAGGGGGCGGAGCAGATACGCAGTATTTT. It codes for CASSRGGGADTQYF. The chain carries TRBV13 and TRBJ2-3, with 7 bases identical to TRBD1. V was clipped by 5 bases and J by 4 bases; unmatched bases: 6. CDR3 length equals 14 residues. Germline loops: CDR1 PRHDT, CDR2 FYEKMQ (reference sequence).

The chain couples TRBV29-1 to TRBJ1-1; 9 positions agree with TRBD1. CDR1 and CDR2 (germline): SQVTM, ANQGSEA. After removal of 5 bases from V and 4 bases from J, the junction contained 5 bases not matched to a gene. The length of the CDR3 is 13 residues. CDR3 in amino acids: CSVKQGARTEAFF. CDR3 coding DNA: TGCAGCGTTAAACAGGGGGCGCGCACTGAAGCTTTCTTT.

This chain connects TRBV2 to TRBJ2-7; TRBD2 matches 9 bases. The CDR3 spans 15 residues. V trimming: 4 bases; J trimming: 4 bases; junction bases outside the gene matches: 8. Germline CDR1 and CDR2: SNHLY and FYNNEI. The CDR3 sequence: CASSGATSGKYEQYF. In nucleotides, the CDR3 is TGTGCCAGCAGTGGGGCGACTAGCGGCAAATACGAGCAGTACTTC.

The chain recombines TRBV9 with TRBJ1-3, with D perhaps TRBD1 (5 bases). Germline V CDR1 and CDR2: SGDLS, YYNGEE. The CDR3 totals 15 residues. Deletions cut 0 bases from V and 3 bases from J, with 10 bases between. The CDR3, as DNA: TGTGCCAGCAGCGTAGTAGCAGGGCGTGGAAACACCATATATTTT. As protein: CASSVVAGRGNTIYF.

The chain couples TRBV5-1 to TRBJ1-2; 7 bases line up with TRBD1. After removal of 5 bases from V and 3 bases from J, the junction contained 7 bases not matched to a gene. The CDR3 has 14 amino acids. Germline-derived CDR1 and CDR2 are SGHRS and YFSETQ. CDR3 sequence reads: CASSMTGYDYGYTF. The CDR3 DNA follows: TGCGCCAGCAGTATGACAGGGTACGACTATGGCTACACCTTC.